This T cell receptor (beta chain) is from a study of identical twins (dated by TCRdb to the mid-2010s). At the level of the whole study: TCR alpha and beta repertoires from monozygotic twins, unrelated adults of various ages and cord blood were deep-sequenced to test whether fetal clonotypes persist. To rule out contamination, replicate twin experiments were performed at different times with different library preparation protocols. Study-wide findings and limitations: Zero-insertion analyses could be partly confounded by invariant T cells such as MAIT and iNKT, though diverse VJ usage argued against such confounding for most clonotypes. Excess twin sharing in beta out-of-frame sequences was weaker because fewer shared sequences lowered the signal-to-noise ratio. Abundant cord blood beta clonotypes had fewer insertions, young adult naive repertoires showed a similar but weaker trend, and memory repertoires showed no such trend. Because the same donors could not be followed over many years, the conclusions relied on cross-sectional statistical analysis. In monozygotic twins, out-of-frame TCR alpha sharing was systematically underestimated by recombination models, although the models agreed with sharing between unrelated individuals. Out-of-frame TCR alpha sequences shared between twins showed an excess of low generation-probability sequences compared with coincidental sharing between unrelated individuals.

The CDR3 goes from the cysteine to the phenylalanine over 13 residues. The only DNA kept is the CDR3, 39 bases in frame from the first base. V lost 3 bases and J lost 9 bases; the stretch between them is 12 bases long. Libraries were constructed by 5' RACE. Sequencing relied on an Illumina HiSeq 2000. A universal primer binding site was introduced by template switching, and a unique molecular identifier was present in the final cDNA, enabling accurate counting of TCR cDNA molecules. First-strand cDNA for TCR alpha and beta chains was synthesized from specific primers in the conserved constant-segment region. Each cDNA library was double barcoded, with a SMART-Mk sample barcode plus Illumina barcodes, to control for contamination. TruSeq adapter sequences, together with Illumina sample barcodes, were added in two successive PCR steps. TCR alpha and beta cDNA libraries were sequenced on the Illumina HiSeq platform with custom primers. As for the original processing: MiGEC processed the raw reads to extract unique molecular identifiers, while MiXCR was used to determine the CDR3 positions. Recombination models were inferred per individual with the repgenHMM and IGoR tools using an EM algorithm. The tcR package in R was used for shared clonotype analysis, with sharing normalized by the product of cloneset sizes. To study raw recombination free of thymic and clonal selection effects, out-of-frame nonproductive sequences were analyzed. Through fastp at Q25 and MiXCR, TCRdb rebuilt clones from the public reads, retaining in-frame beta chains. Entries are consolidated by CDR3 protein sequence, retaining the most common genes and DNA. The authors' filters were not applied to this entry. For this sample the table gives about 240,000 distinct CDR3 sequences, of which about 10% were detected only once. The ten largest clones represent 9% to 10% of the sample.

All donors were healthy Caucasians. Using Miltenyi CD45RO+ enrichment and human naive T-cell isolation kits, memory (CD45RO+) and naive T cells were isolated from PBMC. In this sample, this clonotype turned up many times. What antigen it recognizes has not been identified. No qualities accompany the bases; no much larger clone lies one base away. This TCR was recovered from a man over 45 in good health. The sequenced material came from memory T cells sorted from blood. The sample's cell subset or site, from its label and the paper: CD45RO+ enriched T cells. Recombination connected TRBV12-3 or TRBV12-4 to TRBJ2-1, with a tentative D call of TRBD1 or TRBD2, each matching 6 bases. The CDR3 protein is CASSFDGGTEQFF. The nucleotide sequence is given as TGTGCCAGCAGTTTCGACGGGGGCACTGAGCAGTTCTTC.